This T cell receptor beta chain emerged from a study of Tregs in tolerant kidney transplant recipients. Study-level results: The small number of patients limits these findings pending further validation.

The CDR3 length is 13 residues. V was shortened by 7 bases and J by 5 bases, with 14 bases between the two germline ends. Germline loops: CDR1 MNHEY, CDR2 SVGAGI. Generated by immunoSEQ multiplex PCR, the TCRdb table keeps only in-frame clones and is missing some. The repertoire holds approximately 260,000 clones, with roughly four fifths as singletons. This clone was seen a few times. What it binds is not known. The sequencing input was CD4+ T cells from blood. The J gene is TRBJ2-5, the V gene TRBV6-5; tentatively, D is TRBD2 (5 bases). The receptor's source is a human donor in good health. CDR3 sequence reads: CASTSPGVETQYF. The DNA of the CDR3 is TGTGCCAGCACCAGCCCCGGGGTTGAGACCCAGTACTTC.